A single count supports the clone carrying this T cell receptor (beta chain). The record originates from a study of blood T cell repertoires in COVID-19. Overall study: From the United States, Italy and Spain came samples of acute and convalescent COVID-19.

The CDR3 runs to 15 residues. Germline loops: CDR1 SGHTA, CDR2 FQGTGA. V gave up 5 bases and J gave up 4 bases; unmatched junction bases: 9. Cohorts were determined from participant-reported clinical history. TCRdb's table, derived via immunoSEQ multiplex PCR, lists solely in-frame clones and lacks some. The repertoire includes fewer than 250,000 clones, about 83% of them detected once, and approximately 3.8% sits in the top ten. This TCR was recovered from a woman aged 40 to 55 who had been exposed to COVID-19. The genes are TRBV7-3 and TRBJ1-1; 8 bases line up with TRBD1. The material sequenced was PBMCs or T cells enriched from blood (not recorded which). CDR3 sequence reads: CASSQRGTGVTEAFF. CDR3 DNA sequence: TGTGCCAGCAGCCAAAGAGGGACAGGTGTCACTGAAGCTTTCTTT. The full variable domain, its missing parts supplied by reference TRBV7-3 and TRBJ1-1, is GAGVSQTPSNKVTEKGKYVELRCDPISGHTALYWYRQSLGQGPEFLIYFQGTGAADDSGLPNDRFFAVRPEGSVSTLKIQRTERGDSAVYLCASSQRGTGVTEAFFGQGTRLTVV.